These 20 T cell receptor beta chains were all obtained from the same sample, sequenced in a study of molecular identifiers for immune sequencing clone quantification. TCRdb used MiXCR to reprocess the PCR reads, holding one entry per CDR3 protein. The profile shows approximately 500,000 distinct CDR3 sequences, roughly 24% of them singletons. Material for sequencing was naive CD8+ T cells from blood, with Jurkat cell RNA spiked in. Subset meaning: FACS-sorted CD8+CD4-CCR7+CD45RA+ naive T cells. The receptors here all came from a human donor in good health. Some libraries in this study had Jurkat cell RNA spiked in.

Only one count was recorded for this clonotype. A much bigger clone sits one base away, suggesting this may be a read error. V and J are TRBV7-2 and TRBJ2-3; D not certain. CDR1 and CDR2 (germline): SGHTA, FQGNSA. CDR3 length: 13 residues. The ends were cut back, 1 base at V and 5 bases at J, with 7 bases in the middle. Here the CDR3 reads CASSLVGKDTQYF. As DNA, the CDR3 is TGTGCCAGCAGCTTAGTAGGCAAAGATACGCAGTATTTT. Full variable domain (rest looked up from reference TRBV7-2 and TRBJ2-3): GAGVSQSPSNKVTEKGKDVELRCDPISGHTALYWYRQSLGQGLEFLIYFQGNSAPDKSGLPSDRFSAERTGGSVSTLTIQRTQQEDSAVYLCASSLVGKDTQYFGPGTRLTVL.

This clonotype was counted only a few times. This sequence joins TRBV11-2 and TRBJ2-1; 8 nucleotides line up with TRBD2. J was trimmed by 0 bases and V by 6 bases; bases with no gene match: 10. CDR1 and CDR2 from the germline V gene are SGHAT and FQNNGV. This CDR3 contains 17 residues. Here the CDR3 reads CASRNSLAESSYNEQFF. The CDR3 DNA reads as TGTGCCAGCAGGAACTCACTAGCGGAAAGCTCCTACAATGAGCAGTTCTTC.

The chain recombines TRBV24-1 with TRBJ2-2, with 7 positions matching TRBD1. V trimming: 4 bases; J trimming: 1 base; junction bases outside the gene matches: 8. This CDR3 is 17 amino acids long. Per the germline V gene, CDR1 is KGHDR and CDR2 is SFDVKD. The CDR3 protein is CATSESSDRRNTGELFF. The CDR3 DNA reads as TGTGCCACCAGTGAATCTTCGGACAGGAGGAACACCGGGGAGCTGTTTTTT.

In its sample, this clonotype was seen a few times. V is TRBV28 and J is TRBJ1-2; D not resolved. V dropped 8 bases and J dropped 2 bases, with 15 bases sitting between them. Germline V gene data show CDR1 as MDHEN and CDR2 as SYDVKM. The CDR3 runs 14 residues. This chain's CDR3 is CASATTTENYGYTF. The CDR3 DNA reads TGTGCCAGCGCTACAACGACGGAAAACTATGGCTACACCTTC.

The chain combines TRBV4-3 with TRBJ2-7; 9 bases agree with TRBD1. This CDR3 contains 15 residues. CDR1 and CDR2 from the germline V gene are LGHNA and YSLEER. With 4 bases clipped from V and 3 bases from J, the junction kept 7 bases outside the gene matches. The CDR3 sequence is CASSRDRTGVYEQYF. The CDR3 DNA reads TGCGCCAGCAGCCGGGACAGGACAGGGGTCTACGAGCAGTACTTC.

The chain combines TRBV11-2 with TRBJ2-5; D is ambiguous. The CDR3 is 13 amino acids. CDR1 is SGHAT and CDR2 is FQNNGV in the germline V gene. V lost 7 bases and J 2 bases, leaving 11 bases between the germline ends. DNA of the CDR3: TGTGCCAGCAAAGGTCAGAAACAAGAGACCCAGTACTTC. It encodes CASKGQKQETQYF.

This clonotype appeared many times. The J gene is TRBJ2-3, the V gene TRBV7-2; TRBD2 matches 8 bases. J lost 2 bases, V lost 4 bases, and 8 bases had no gene match. Germline V gene data show CDR1 as SGHTA and CDR2 as FQGNSA. This CDR3 is 16 amino acids long. This chain's CDR3 is CASSYSGGQDTDTQYF. CDR3 coding DNA: TGTGCCAGCAGCTACTCGGGGGGGCAGGACACAGATACGCAGTATTTT.

The CDR3 loop reads CSARDLVEEESEQFF. The CDR3 DNA sequence: TGCAGTGCTAGAGATCTGGTAGAGGAGGAGAGTGAGCAGTTCTTC. This chain links TRBV20-1 with TRBJ2-1; TRBD2 is a possible D gene (5 bases). In germline, CDR1 is DFQATT, CDR2 SNEGSKA (reference sequence). The V end lost 0 bases, the J end lost 9 bases, and 18 bases lay between the germline ends. The CDR3 consists of 15 residues.

As regards this clonotype: Since the CDR3 does not end with the conserved phenylalanine or tryptophan, this likely comes from a read error. The rearrangement joins TRBV6-5 to TRBJ2-1; D is possibly TRBD1 (6 bases). The CDR3 loop spans 15 amino acids. Germline V gene sequence: CDR1 MNHEY, CDR2 SVGAGI. Trimming left V 0 bases short and J 4 bases short, with 10 bases between. The CDR3 DNA is TGTGCCAGCAGTTACTCTGCAGGGACATACAATGAGCAGTTCTCC. It translates to CASSYSAGTYNEQFS.

This clonotype was seen more than once but under ten times. The rearrangement uses TRBV30 and TRBJ1-3; perhaps TRBD1 as D (6 bases). Germline V gene sequence: CDR1 GTSNPN, CDR2 SVGIG (reference sequence). Trimming took 5 bases from V and 1 from J, leaving 9 bases between them. This CDR3 is built from 13 residues. The DNA of the CDR3 is TGTGCCTGGGAAGGGGGATCTGGAAACACCATATATTTT. This codes for CAWEGGSGNTIYF.

As to this clonotype: This may be a read error, as it is one base from a much larger clone. This rearrangement joins TRBV7-9 to TRBJ1-1; possibly TRBD1 for D (6 bases). Germline CDR1 and CDR2: SEHNR and FQNEAQ (reference sequence). The CDR3 totals 14 residues. V shed 8 bases and J shed 4 bases, with 17 bases lying between them. The CDR3 here is CASDDGTGSTEAFF. CDR3 in DNA: TGTGCCAGCGACGATGGAACAGGGTCCACTGAAGCTTTCTTT.

Concerning this clonotype: A single base separates this from a much larger clone, so it may be a read error. The chain links TRBV28 to TRBJ2-7, with D possibly being TRBD2 (6 bases). CDR1 is MDHEN and CDR2 is SYDVKM in the germline V gene. The CDR3 runs 14 residues. The CDR3 DNA reads as TGTGCCAGGAGTTCACTCCGGGAGCTCTACGAGCAGTACTTC. Amino acids: CARSSLRELYEQYF.

The CDR3 reads CASSQIGLTGIYTEAFF. The DNA for the CDR3 is TGTGCCAGCAGCCAAATCGGTTTGACAGGGATCTACACTGAAGCTTTCTTT. V and J are TRBV7-9 and TRBJ1-1; 7 bases fit TRBD1. With 5 bases clipped from V and 3 bases from J, the junction kept 15 bases outside the gene matches. The CDR3 totals 17 residues. Germline V gene data show CDR1 as SEHNR and CDR2 as FQNEAQ (reference sequence).

This clonotype came up many times. The rearrangement uses TRBV6-5 and TRBJ2-3, with 11 bases that match TRBD2. The V and J ends lost 0 bases and 5 bases, in that order; junction bases with no gene match: 1. There are 15 residues in the CDR3. The V gene's germline CDR1 is MNHEY and CDR2 SVGAGI. The CDR3 DNA is TGTGCCAGCAGTTACTCTACTAGCGGGGGAGATACGCAGTATTTT. This gives the protein CASSYSTSGGDTQYF.

The V gene is TRBV4-1, the J gene TRBJ1-5; 11 positions match TRBD1. V gave up 4 bases and J gave up 0 bases; unmatched junction bases: 14. Looked up from germline, CDR1 is MGHRA and CDR2 is YSYEKL. The CDR3 runs to 20 residues. CDR3 bases: TGCGCCAGCAGCCCTTTGTTGGGACAGGGGGATTCGTTTAGCAATCAGCCCCAGCATTTT. This encodes CASSPLLGQGDSFSNQPQHF.

The rearrangement joins TRBV7-9 to TRBJ2-3, with 7 bases identical to TRBD2. The length of the CDR3 is 17 residues. Germline loops: CDR1 SEHNR, CDR2 FQNEAQ (reference sequence). The ends lost 3 bases at V and 4 bases at J; junction bases unmatched: 13. CDR3 DNA sequence: TGTGCCAGCAGCTTGGGTTCCCGGGAGGCAGCGCCAGATACGCAGTATTTT. Its translation: CASSLGSREAAPDTQYF.

CDR3 bases: TGTGCCAGCAGTTACTATAGAGGGGGCACCTACGAGCAGTACTTC. It yields the protein CASSYYRGGTYEQYF. The V call is TRBV6-5, the J call TRBJ2-7, with 7 bases matching TRBD1. V gave up 1 base and J gave up 2 bases; unmatched junction bases: 5. The CDR3 has 15 amino acids. Germline CDR1 is MNHEY and CDR2 is SVGAGI.

This clonotype has a count of ten or more. V usage is TRBV14 and J usage is TRBJ2-7; weak D call: TRBD1 (5 bases). There are 15 residues in the CDR3. Germline V gene data show CDR1 as SGHDN and CDR2 as FVKESK. V lost 4 bases to trimming and J lost 0 bases, with 13 bases between them. The DNA for the CDR3 is TGTGCCAGCAGCCCTACAAGACAGCACTCCTACGAGCAGTACTTC. Translation: CASSPTRQHSYEQYF.

The gene calls are TRBV10-1 and TRBJ2-7; tentatively, D is TRBD1 (6 bases). The CDR3 consists of 13 residues. From germline, CDR1 is WNHNN and CDR2 SYGVQD (reference sequence). The V end was cut by 7 bases, the J end by 3 bases, with 13 bases between. DNA for the CDR3: TGCGCCAGCATCCCGGGACACCTCTACGAGCAGTACTTC. It translates to CASIPGHLYEQYF.

V usage is TRBV4-3 and J usage is TRBJ1-6; perhaps TRBD1 as D (5 bases). The CDR3 totals 15 residues. Germline V lookup: CDR1 LGHNA, CDR2 YSLEER. Trimming removed 0 bases at V and 14 bases at J, with 17 bases between. CDR3 protein: CASSQDYSFRGSLHF. CDR3 nucleotides: TGCGCCAGCAGCCAAGACTACTCTTTTCGGGGGTCCCTCCACTTT.